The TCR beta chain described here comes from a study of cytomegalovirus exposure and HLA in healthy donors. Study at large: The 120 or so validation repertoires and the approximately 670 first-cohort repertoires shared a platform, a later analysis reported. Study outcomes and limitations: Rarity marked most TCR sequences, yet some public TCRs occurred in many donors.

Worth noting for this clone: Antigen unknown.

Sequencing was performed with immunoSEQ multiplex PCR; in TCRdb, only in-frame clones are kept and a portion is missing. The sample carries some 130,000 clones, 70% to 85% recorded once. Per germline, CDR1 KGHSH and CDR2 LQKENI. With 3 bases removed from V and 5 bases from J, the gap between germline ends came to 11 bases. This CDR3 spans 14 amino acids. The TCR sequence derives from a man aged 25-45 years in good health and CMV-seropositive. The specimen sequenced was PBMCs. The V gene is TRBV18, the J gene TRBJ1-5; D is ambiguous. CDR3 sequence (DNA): TGTGCCAGCTCACCTATGGAGGTCCATCAGCCCCAGCATTTT. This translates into CASSPMEVHQPQHF. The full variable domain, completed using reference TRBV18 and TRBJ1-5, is NAGVMQNPRHLVRRRGQEARLRCSPMKGHSHVYWYRQLPEEGLKFMVYLQKENIIDESGMPKERFSAEFPKEGPSILRIQQVVRGDSAAYFCASSPMEVHQPQHFGDGTRLSIL.